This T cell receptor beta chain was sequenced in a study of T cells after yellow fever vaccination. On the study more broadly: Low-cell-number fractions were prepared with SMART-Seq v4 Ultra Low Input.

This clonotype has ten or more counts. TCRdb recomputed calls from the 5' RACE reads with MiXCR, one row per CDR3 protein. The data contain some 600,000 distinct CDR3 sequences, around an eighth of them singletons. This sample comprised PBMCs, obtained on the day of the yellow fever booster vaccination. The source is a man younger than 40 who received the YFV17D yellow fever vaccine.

CDR3 loop: CASSQGGTEAFF. DNA for the CDR3: TGTGCCAGCAGCCAAGGAGGGACTGAAGCTTTCTTT. V gene TRBV3-1 combines with J gene TRBJ1-1; no firm D call. In germline, CDR1 is LGHDT, CDR2 YNNKEL (reference sequence). V lost 1 base, J lost 5 bases, and 5 bases lay in between. The CDR3 extends over 12 amino acids.